A selection of T cell receptor beta chains follows, all from one sample in a study of blood T cell repertoires in COVID-19. Using immunoSEQ multiplex PCR, the repertoire was profiled, and TCRdb retains in-frame clones only, with some absent. This sample has about 280,000 clones, with roughly 80% found just once. The sequenced sample consisted of PBMCs or T cells enriched from blood (not recorded which). Receptor source: a man in his forties who had been exposed to COVID-19. Both conserved end residues are part of each CDR3. The D gene is left open where the match is weak. Some rows mark clone size as missing; the rest say once, few, many or name a class of expanded clone.

>.|TRBJ2-5|.|TRBV30
CAWGPAETQYF
TGTGCCTGGGGACCAGCGGAGACCCAGTACTTC
>.|TRBJ2-1|TRBD2|TRBV19
CASSIEGLADYNEQFF
TGTGCCAGTAGTATTGAGGGCCTAGCGGACTACAATGAGCAGTTCTTC
>.|TRBJ2-1|.|TRBV5-6
CASSFGFTSKQQFF
TGTGCCAGCAGCTTTGGCTTTACGTCCAAACAGCAGTTCTTC
>.|TRBJ2-5|.|TRBV5-1
CASSLGSEETQYF
TGCGCCAGCAGCTTGGGGTCAGAAGAGACCCAGTACTTC
>.|TRBJ2-3|.|TRBV12-5
CASGPELFLDTQYF
TGTGCTAGTGGTCCCGAGCTCTTCTTGGATACGCAGTATTTT
>.|TRBJ1-4|.|TRBV2
CASSEAPGRKLFF
TGTGCCAGCAGTGAGGCGCCGGGTAGAAAACTGTTTTTT
>.|TRBJ2-7|TRBD2|TRBV3-1/TRBV3-2
CASRTSGGTYEQYF
TGTGCCAGCAGAACGAGCGGGGGAACCTACGAGCAGTACTTC
>.|TRBJ2-2|TRBD2|TRBV18
CASSPLAGGPNTGELFF
TGTGCCAGCTCACCGCTAGCGGGAGGGCCGAACACCGGGGAGCTGTTTTTT
>.|TRBJ2-7|TRBD2|TRBV10-1
CASSAGTSGSVQYF
TGCGCCAGCAGCGCCGGGACTAGCGGGAGTGTGCAGTACTTC
>few|TRBJ1-6|TRBD1|TRBV6-5
CASSYDRGGNSPLHF
TGTGCCAGCAGCTACGACAGGGGAGGAAATTCACCCCTCCACTTT
>many|TRBJ2-2|.|TRBV11-2
CASSLDLVTIAGELFF
TGTGCCAGCAGCTTAGATCTAGTAACGATCGCCGGGGAGCTGTTTTTT
>few|TRBJ2-1|.|TRBV3-1/TRBV3-2
CASSPFYSQTFTYNEQFF
TGTGCCAGCAGCCCATTTTATAGCCAAACTTTTACCTACAATGAGCAGTTCTTC
>.|TRBJ1-2|TRBD1|TRBV25-1
CASSEYITTGGFGYTF
TGTGCCAGCAGTGAATATATAACGACAGGGGGCTTTGGCTACACCTTC
>.|TRBJ2-1|TRBD2|TRBV27
CASSFRGGYNEQFF
TGTGCCAGCAGTTTCCGCGGGGGGTACAATGAGCAGTTCTTC
>.|TRBJ1-1|.|TRBV11-3
CASSRSAGTEAFF
TGTGCCAGCAGCCGCTCGGCGGGTACTGAAGCTTTCTTT
>.|TRBJ2-2|.|TRBV9
CASTRGTNTGELFF
TGTGCCAGCACGAGGGGGACCAACACCGGGGAGCTGTTTTTT
>.|TRBJ2-3|TRBD2|TRBV9
CASSAPGGRDTQYF
TGTGCCAGCAGCGCCCCTGGCGGGAGAGATACGCAGTATTTT
>.|TRBJ1-6|TRBD1|TRBV19
CASSASTGTGDSPLHF
TGTGCCAGTAGTGCCAGCACCGGGACAGGAGACTCACCCCTCCACTTT
>.|TRBJ2-7|.|TRBV10-3
CAISENQGSYEQYF
TGTGCCATCAGTGAAAATCAGGGCTCCTACGAGCAGTACTTC
>.|TRBJ2-7|.|TRBV21-1
CASSKAPEKIGLAGGREQYF
TGTGCCAGCAGCAAAGCCCCGGAGAAGATAGGACTAGCGGGAGGAAGGGAGCAGTACTTC
>.|TRBJ1-2|.|TRBV25-1
CASSSAVRRGVNYGYTF
TGTGCCAGCAGTAGTGCAGTGAGGCGAGGCGTGAACTATGGCTACACCTTC
>.|TRBJ2-7|.|TRBV6-1
CASSEQQGYEQYF
TGTGCCAGCAGTGAACAACAGGGCTACGAGCAGTACTTC
>.|TRBJ2-7|.|TRBV3-1/TRBV3-2
CASRLKSSYEQYF
TGTGCCAGCAGACTGAAGAGCTCCTACGAGCAGTACTTC
>few|TRBJ2-1|.|TRBV21-1
CASSKAQTGELSEQFF
TGTGCCAGCAGCAAAGCGCAGACAGGGGAGCTCTCCGAGCAGTTCTTC
>once|TRBJ1-4|.|TRBV24-1
CATSDVNLKLFF
TGTGCCACCAGTGATGTAAACTTAAAACTGTTTTTT
>.|TRBJ2-5|.|TRBV3-1/TRBV3-2
CASSEYLGGTQYF
TGTGCCAGCAGCGAATACCTCGGTGGGACCCAGTACTTC
>.|TRBJ2-5|TRBD2|TRBV7-9
CASSPSGRGGETQYF
TGTGCCAGCAGCCCCAGCGGGAGAGGGGGGGAGACCCAGTACTTC
>.|TRBJ2-1|TRBD2|TRBV6-5
CASLAGGLNEQFF
TGTGCCAGCCTAGCGGGAGGACTGAATGAGCAGTTCTTC
>.|TRBJ2-5|TRBD2|TRBV7-8
CASSLWVAGVQETQYF
TGTGCCAGCAGCTTATGGGTAGCGGGTGTACAAGAGACCCAGTACTTC